This T cell receptor beta chain originates from a study of blood T cell repertoires in COVID-19. For the study at large: Acute-phase and convalescent COVID-19 samples originated in the United States, Italy and Spain.

The CDR3 length is 15 residues. V lost 6 bases, J lost 10 bases, and 21 bases lay in between. Germline values: CDR1 MDHEN, CDR2 SYDVKM. Authors' data handling: Estimates of nucleated cell counts were drawn from the amplification of reference gene primers. Assay: immunoSEQ multiplex PCR; the TCRdb copy retains only in-frame clones and omits some. V and J calls plus clone size are reproduced from that table; the DNA served to infer D and trimming. The sample records some 460,000 clones, approximately 90% being singletons. The chain joins TRBV28 to TRBJ1-4; D unresolved. Sequencing used peripheral blood. This TCR came from a woman under 40 with acute or convalescent COVID-19. The CDR3 loop reads CASRPSSGQMRKLFF. In DNA, the CDR3 is TGTGCCAGCAGACCTTCGTCTGGGCAAATGAGAAAACTGTTTTTT.